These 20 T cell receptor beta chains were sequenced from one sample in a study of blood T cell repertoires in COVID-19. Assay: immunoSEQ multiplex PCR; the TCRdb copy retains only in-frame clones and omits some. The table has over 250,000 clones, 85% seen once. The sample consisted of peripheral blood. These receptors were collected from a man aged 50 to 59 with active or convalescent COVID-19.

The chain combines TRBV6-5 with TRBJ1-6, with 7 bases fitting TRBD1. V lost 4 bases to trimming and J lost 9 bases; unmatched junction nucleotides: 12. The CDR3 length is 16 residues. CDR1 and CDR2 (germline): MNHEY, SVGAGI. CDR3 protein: CASSSGTALPRSPLHF. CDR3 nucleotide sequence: TGTGCCAGCAGTTCTGGGACAGCCCTACCGCGTTCACCCCTCCACTTT.

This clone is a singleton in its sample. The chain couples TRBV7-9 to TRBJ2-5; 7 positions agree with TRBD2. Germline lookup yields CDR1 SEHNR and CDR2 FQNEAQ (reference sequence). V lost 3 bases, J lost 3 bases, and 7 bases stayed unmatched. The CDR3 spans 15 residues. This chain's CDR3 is CASSFYGTTKETQYF. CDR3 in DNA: TGTGCCAGCAGCTTCTACGGGACTACAAAAGAGACCCAGTACTTC.

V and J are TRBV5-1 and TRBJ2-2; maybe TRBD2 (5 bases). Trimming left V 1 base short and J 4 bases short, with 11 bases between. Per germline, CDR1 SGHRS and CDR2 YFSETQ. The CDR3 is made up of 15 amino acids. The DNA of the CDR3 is TGCGCCAGCAGCTTGAAGGAGGCAGGCACCGGGGAGCTGTTTTTT. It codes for CASSLKEAGTGELFF.

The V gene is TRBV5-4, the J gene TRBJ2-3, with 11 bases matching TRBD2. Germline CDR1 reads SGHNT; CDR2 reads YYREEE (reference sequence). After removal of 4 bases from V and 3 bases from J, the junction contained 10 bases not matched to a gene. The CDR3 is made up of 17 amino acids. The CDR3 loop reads CASSRLTSGSGTDTQYF. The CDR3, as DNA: TGTGCCAGCAGCCGCCTAACTAGCGGGAGTGGAACAGATACGCAGTATTTT.

CDR3 region: CASSLEAEGTEAFF. The CDR3, as DNA: TGTGCCAGCAGCTTAGAGGCAGAGGGCACTGAAGCTTTCTTT. This chain uses TRBV7-9 with TRBJ1-1; the D is unclear. CDR1 and CDR2 (germline): SEHNR, FQNEAQ (reference sequence). V was clipped by 1 base and J by 4 bases, with 10 bases between them. The CDR3 has 14 amino acids.

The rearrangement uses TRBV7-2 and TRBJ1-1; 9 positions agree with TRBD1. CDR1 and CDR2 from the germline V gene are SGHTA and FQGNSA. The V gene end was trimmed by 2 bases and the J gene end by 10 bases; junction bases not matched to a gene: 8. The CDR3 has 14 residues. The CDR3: CASSLSDRGGGAFF. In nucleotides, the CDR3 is TGTGCCAGCAGCTTATCAGACAGGGGGGGTGGAGCTTTCTTT.

The CDR3 protein is CASSGEAGYEQYF. CDR3 coding DNA: TGTGCCAGCAGCGGCGAGGCGGGTTACGAGCAGTACTTC. The rearrangement uses TRBV4-2 and TRBJ2-7, with a tentative D call TRBD2 (5 bases). CDR1 is LGHNA and CDR2 is YNFKEQ in the germline V gene. Trimming removed 5 bases at V and 4 bases at J, with 12 bases between. The CDR3 spans 13 residues.

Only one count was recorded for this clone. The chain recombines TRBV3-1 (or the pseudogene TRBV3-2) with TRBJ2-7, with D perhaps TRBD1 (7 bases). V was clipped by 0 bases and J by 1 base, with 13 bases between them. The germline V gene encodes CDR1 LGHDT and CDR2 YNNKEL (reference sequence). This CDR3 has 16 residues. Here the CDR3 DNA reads TGTGCCAGCAGCCAAGATAGGGCAGGGGGGTCCTACGAGCAGTACTTC. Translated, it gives CASSQDRAGGSYEQYF.

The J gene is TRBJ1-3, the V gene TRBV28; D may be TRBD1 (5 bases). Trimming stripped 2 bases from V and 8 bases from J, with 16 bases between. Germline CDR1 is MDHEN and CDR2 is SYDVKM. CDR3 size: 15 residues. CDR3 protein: CASSLVSGGRDTIYF. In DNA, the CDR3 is TGTGCCAGCAGTTTAGTTTCCGGGGGTAGGGACACCATATATTTT.

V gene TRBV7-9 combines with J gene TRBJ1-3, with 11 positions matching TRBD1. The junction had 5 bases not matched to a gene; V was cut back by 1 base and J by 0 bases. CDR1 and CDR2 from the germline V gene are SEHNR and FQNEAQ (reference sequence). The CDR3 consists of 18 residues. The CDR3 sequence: CASSLGTGGLRSGNTIYF. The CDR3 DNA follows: TGTGCCAGCAGCTTAGGGACAGGGGGCCTACGCTCTGGAAACACCATATATTTT.

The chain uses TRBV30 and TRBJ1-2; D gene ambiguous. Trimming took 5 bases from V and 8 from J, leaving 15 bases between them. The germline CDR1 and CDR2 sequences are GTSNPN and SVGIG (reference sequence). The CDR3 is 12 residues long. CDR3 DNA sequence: TGTGCCTGGGAGAACGGACTGGGGGGCTACACCTTC. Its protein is CAWENGLGGYTF.

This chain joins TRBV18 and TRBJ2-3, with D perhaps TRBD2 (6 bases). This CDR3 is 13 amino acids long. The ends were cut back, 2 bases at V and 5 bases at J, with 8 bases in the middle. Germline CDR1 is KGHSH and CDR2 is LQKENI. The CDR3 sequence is CASSPFGGDTQYF. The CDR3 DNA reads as TGTGCCAGCTCACCATTCGGGGGAGATACGCAGTATTTT. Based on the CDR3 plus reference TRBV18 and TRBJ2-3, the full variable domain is NAGVMQNPRHLVRRRGQEARLRCSPMKGHSHVYWYRQLPEEGLKFMVYLQKENIIDESGMPKERFSAEFPKEGPSILRIQQVVRGDSAAYFCASSPFGGDTQYFGPGTRLTVL.

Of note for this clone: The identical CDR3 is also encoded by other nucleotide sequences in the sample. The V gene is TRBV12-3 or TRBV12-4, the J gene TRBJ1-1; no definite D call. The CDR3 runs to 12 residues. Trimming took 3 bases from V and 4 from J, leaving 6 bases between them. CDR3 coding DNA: TGTGCCAGCAGTTTGTCAGGCACTGAAGCTTTCTTT. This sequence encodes CASSLSGTEAFF.

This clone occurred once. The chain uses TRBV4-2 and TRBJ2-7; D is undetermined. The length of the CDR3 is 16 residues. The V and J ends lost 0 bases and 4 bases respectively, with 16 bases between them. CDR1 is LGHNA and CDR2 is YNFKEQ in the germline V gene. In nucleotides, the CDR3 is TGTGCCAGCAGCCAAGAAACGACGAGTGGAGCTTACGAGCAGTACTTC. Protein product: CASSQETTSGAYEQYF.

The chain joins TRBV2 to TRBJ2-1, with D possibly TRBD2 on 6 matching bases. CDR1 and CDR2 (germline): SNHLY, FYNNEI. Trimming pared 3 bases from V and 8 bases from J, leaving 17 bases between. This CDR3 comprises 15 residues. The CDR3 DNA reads TGTGCCAGCAGTGATGGTGGGATTTGGGGGGATGAGCAGTTCTTC. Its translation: CASSDGGIWGDEQFF.

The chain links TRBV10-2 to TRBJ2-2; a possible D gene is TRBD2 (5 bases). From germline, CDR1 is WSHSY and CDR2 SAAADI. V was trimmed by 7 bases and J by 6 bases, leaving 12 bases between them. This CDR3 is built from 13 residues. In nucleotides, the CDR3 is TGCGCCAGCACCCTACGGGGATCCGGGGAGCTGTTTTTT. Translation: CASTLRGSGELFF.

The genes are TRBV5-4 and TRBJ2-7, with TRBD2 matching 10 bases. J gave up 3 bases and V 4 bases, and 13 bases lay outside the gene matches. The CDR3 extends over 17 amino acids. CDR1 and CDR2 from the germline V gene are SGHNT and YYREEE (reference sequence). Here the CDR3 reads CASSPGQSAGGSYEQYF. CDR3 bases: TGTGCCAGCAGCCCAGGACAGTCAGCGGGAGGGAGCTACGAGCAGTACTTC.

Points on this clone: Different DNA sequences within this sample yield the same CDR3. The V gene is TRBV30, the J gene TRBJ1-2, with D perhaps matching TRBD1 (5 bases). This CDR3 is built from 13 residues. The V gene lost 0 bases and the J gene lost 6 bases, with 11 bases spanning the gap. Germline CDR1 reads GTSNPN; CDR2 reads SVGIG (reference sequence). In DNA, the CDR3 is TGTGCCTGGAGTGTAGGCAGGGCTGATGGCTACACCTTC. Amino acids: CAWSVGRADGYTF. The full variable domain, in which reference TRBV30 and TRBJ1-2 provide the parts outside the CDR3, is SQTIHQWPATLVQPVGSPLSLECTVEGTSNPNLYWYRQAAGRGLQLLFYSVGIGQISSEVPQNLSASRPQDRQFILSSKKLLLSDSGFYLCAWSVGRADGYTFGSGTRLTVV.

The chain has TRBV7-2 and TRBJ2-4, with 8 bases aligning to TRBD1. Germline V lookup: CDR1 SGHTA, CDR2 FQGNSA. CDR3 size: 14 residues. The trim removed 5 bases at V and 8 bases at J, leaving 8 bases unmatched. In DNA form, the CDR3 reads TGTGCCAGCAGCCTCCTTGGACAGGGCCACATTCAGTACTTC. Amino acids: CASSLLGQGHIQYF.

Here the CDR3 DNA reads TGCAGTGCTCAGCGGCAGAAGAAAGCTTTCTTT. Encoded protein: CSAQRQKKAFF. V gene TRBV20-1 combines with J gene TRBJ1-1; no definite D call. The germline V and J ends were trimmed by 5 bases and 9 bases, with 13 bases remaining between them. From germline, CDR1 is DFQATT and CDR2 SNEGSKA (reference sequence). The CDR3 consists of 11 residues.